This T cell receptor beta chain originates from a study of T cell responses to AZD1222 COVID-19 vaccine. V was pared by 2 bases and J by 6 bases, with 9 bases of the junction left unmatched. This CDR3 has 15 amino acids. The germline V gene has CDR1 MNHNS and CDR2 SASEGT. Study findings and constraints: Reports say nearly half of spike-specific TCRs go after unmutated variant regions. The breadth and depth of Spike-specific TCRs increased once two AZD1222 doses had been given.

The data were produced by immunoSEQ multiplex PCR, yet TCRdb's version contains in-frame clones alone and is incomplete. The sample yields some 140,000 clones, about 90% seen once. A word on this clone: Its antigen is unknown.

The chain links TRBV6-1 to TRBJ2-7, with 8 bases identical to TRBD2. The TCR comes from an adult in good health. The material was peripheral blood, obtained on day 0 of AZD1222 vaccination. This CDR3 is CASSEYREGRREQYF. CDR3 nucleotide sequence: TGTGCCAGCAGTGAATACCGGGAGGGCCGCCGCGAGCAGTACTTC.